A selection of T cell receptor beta chains follows, all from one sample in a study of blood T cell repertoires in COVID-19. The repertoire was sequenced with immunoSEQ multiplex PCR; TCRdb's copy has only in-frame clones and lacks some. The profile shows about 74,000 clones, roughly nine tenths of them singletons. Source material: peripheral blood. These receptors were collected from a human donor in a cohort sampled during active COVID-19. Both conserved end residues are part of each CDR3. A D gene is named only where the DNA matches it firmly. Only some rows state a clone size, as once, few, many or a class for expanded clones.

>TRBV5-4|.|TRBJ1-3|.
CASSLAGGTGNTIYF
TGTGCCAGCAGCTTGGCGGGGGGCACAGGAAACACCATATATTTT
>TRBV15|.|TRBJ1-4|.
CATSRDHNEKLFF
TGTGCCACCAGCAGAGATCATAATGAAAAACTGTTTTTT
>TRBV5-1|.|TRBJ2-7|.
CASSLEPGYEQYF
TGCGCCAGCAGCTTGGAGCCAGGGTACGAGCAGTACTTC
>TRBV28|.|TRBJ1-2|.
CASSLARSYTF
TGTGCCAGCAGTTTAGCCAGGAGCTACACCTTC
>TRBV5-1|.|TRBJ2-7|.
CASSLGNSDSYYEQYF
TGCGCCAGCAGCTTGGGGAACTCGGACAGTTACTACGAGCAGTACTTC
>TRBV5-6|TRBD2|TRBJ2-5|once
CASSITGTSKGQETQYF
TGTGCCAGCAGCATCACCGGGACTAGTAAAGGCCAAGAGACCCAGTACTTC
>TRBV19|.|TRBJ2-1|.
CASSQSTTGPKFF
TGTGCCAGTAGCCAGTCTACTACAGGGCCCAAGTTCTTC
>TRBV6-6|.|TRBJ2-2|.
CASSYSGGTGELFF
TGTGCCAGCAGTTACTCGGGGGGCACCGGGGAGCTGTTTTTT
>TRBV6-5|.|TRBJ2-2|.
CASRLDRSTGELFF
TGTGCCAGCAGACTGGACAGATCCACCGGGGAGCTGTTTTTT
>TRBV11-3|.|TRBJ1-1|.
CASSLEGSTTPFF
TGTGCCAGCAGCTTAGAGGGCAGCACCACTCCTTTCTTT
>TRBV4-1|TRBD1|TRBJ2-7|.
CASSQDWTGGGEQYF
TGCGCCAGCAGCCAAGATTGGACAGGGGGCGGCGAGCAGTACTTC
>TRBV7-3|TRBD2|TRBJ2-1|.
CASSPQTSGINNEQFF
TGTGCCAGCAGCCCTCAGACTAGCGGGATCAACAATGAGCAGTTCTTC
>TRBV9|.|TRBJ1-1|.
CASSVDWAPTEAFF
TGTGCCAGCAGCGTAGATTGGGCCCCGACTGAAGCTTTCTTT
>TRBV6-2/TRBV6-3|.|TRBJ2-5|.
CASSPRETQYF
TGTGCCAGCAGCCCTCGGGAGACCCAGTACTTC
>TRBV15|.|TRBJ2-5|once
CATRDAVGKKTQYF
TGTGCCACCAGGGATGCAGTGGGCAAAAAGACCCAGTACTTC
>TRBV7-3|.|TRBJ1-2|.
CASSFTGAYGYTF
TGTGCCAGCAGCTTCACAGGAGCCTATGGCTACACCTTC
>TRBV7-2|.|TRBJ1-4|.
CASTSGRGGKLFF
TGTGCCAGCACCTCAGGAAGGGGCGGAAAACTGTTTTTT
>TRBV6-5|.|TRBJ2-2|.
CASSYSRTGELFF
TGTGCCAGCAGTTACTCGAGAACCGGGGAGCTGTTTTTT
>TRBV5-1|.|TRBJ2-1|.
CASSLALRGRNNEQFF
TGCGCCAGCAGCTTGGCCTTACGAGGGCGTAACAATGAGCAGTTCTTC
>TRBV9|.|TRBJ2-3|.
CASSVQGLGSTDTQYF
TGTGCCAGCAGCGTACAGGGTTTGGGTAGCACAGATACGCAGTATTTT
>TRBV28|.|TRBJ1-2|.
CASSLHQGSYGYTF
TGTGCCAGCAGCCTTCATCAGGGAAGCTATGGCTACACCTTC
>TRBV11-2|TRBD2|TRBJ2-7|.
CASSLAISGSEQYF
TGTGCCAGCAGCTTAGCAATTAGCGGGAGCGAGCAGTACTTC
>TRBV5-1|.|TRBJ1-1|once
CASSGGLNTEAFF
TGCGCCAGCAGCGGAGGGTTGAACACTGAAGCTTTCTTT
>TRBV5-5|TRBD2|TRBJ2-1|.
CASSFGSGRDSGFF
TGTGCCAGCAGCTTCGGCAGCGGGAGAGATTCGGGGTTCTTC
>TRBV9|.|TRBJ2-7|.
CASSSSSYEQYF
TGTGCCAGCAGCTCGAGCTCCTACGAGCAGTACTTC
>TRBV7-9|.|TRBJ2-5|.
CASSSFPGETQYF
TGTGCCAGCAGCTCCTTCCCAGGGGAGACCCAGTACTTC
>TRBV5-5|.|TRBJ1-5|.
CASSLTEQRSQPQHF
TGTGCCAGCAGCTTGACCGAGCAACGAAGTCAGCCCCAGCATTTT
>TRBV2|TRBD2|TRBJ2-1|.
CASSDGGSNEQFF
TGTGCCAGCAGTGACGGCGGGAGTAATGAGCAGTTCTTC
>TRBV6-5|.|TRBJ1-1|.
CASSYDAVGKNTEAFF
TGTGCCAGCAGTTACGATGCGGTCGGTAAGAACACTGAAGCTTTCTTT
>TRBV7-8|TRBD2|TRBJ2-7|.
CASSPTSGPYEQYF
TGTGCCAGCAGCCCCACTAGCGGACCCTACGAGCAGTACTTC
>TRBV21-1|.|TRBJ2-5|once
CASSKEIVGGGQGIIGETQYF
TGTGCCAGCAGCAAAGAAATAGTCGGTGGGGGACAGGGTATCATCGGAGAGACCCAGTACTTC
>TRBV19|TRBD2|TRBJ2-7|.
CASSALAGYEQYF
TGTGCCAGTAGTGCTCTAGCGGGTTACGAGCAGTACTTC
>TRBV7-2|TRBD2|TRBJ2-2|.
CASSPSAGRAGELFF
TGTGCCAGCAGCCCATCAGCAGGGAGGGCCGGGGAGCTGTTTTTT
>TRBV2|TRBD1|TRBJ2-3|.
CASSAPRQGRPDTQYF
TGTGCCAGCAGTGCCCCCCGACAGGGTCGGCCAGATACGCAGTATTTT
>TRBV4-3|TRBD2|TRBJ2-3|once
CASSQDGLAGGGDTQYF
TGCGCCAGCAGCCAAGACGGACTAGCGGGAGGGGGAGATACGCAGTATTTT
>TRBV7-2|TRBD1|TRBJ1-1|.
CASSPGGRNTEAFF
TGTGCCAGCAGCCCAGGGGGACGAAACACTGAAGCTTTCTTT
>TRBV27|.|TRBJ2-7|.
CASSFQGPINEQYF
TGTGCCAGCAGTTTTCAGGGCCCTATAAACGAGCAGTACTTC
>TRBV5-5|.|TRBJ1-1|.
CASSATGGSTEAFF
TGTGCCAGCAGCGCGACAGGTGGAAGCACTGAAGCTTTCTTT
>TRBV10-1|.|TRBJ1-5|few
CASRTDNNQPQHF
TGCGCCAGCCGTACGGACAACAATCAGCCCCAGCATTTT
>TRBV6-5|.|TRBJ1-5|.
CASSPGSSNQPQHF
TGTGCCAGCAGTCCCGGGAGTAGCAATCAGCCCCAGCATTTT
>TRBV24-1|TRBD2|TRBJ2-2|.
CATGKTSGGTGELFF
TGTGCCACCGGCAAGACTAGCGGGGGAACCGGGGAGCTGTTTTTT
>TRBV7-2|TRBD2|TRBJ2-7|.
CASSVTGLAGVGSYEQYF
TGTGCCAGCAGCGTAACGGGACTAGCGGGAGTTGGGTCCTACGAGCAGTACTTC
>TRBV4-1|TRBD2|TRBJ2-2|.
CASSHGLGEGGELFF
TGCGCCAGCAGCCATGGACTGGGGGAGGGCGGGGAGCTGTTTTTT
>TRBV5-8|.|TRBJ2-7|.
CASSLGQDYF
TGTGCCAGCAGCTTGGGACAGGACTACTTC
>TRBV7-2|TRBD1|TRBJ2-5|.
CASSLAGGQEGKTQYF
TGTGCCAGCAGCTTAGCGGGGGGACAGGAGGGCAAGACCCAGTACTTC
>TRBV29-1|.|TRBJ1-4|once
CSVEAGVEKLFF
TGCAGCGTTGAGGCAGGGGTCGAAAAACTGTTTTTT
>TRBV28|TRBD1|TRBJ1-1|.
CASSSRTGNTEAFF
TGTGCCAGCTCGTCCCGGACAGGGAACACTGAAGCTTTCTTT
>TRBV5-5|.|TRBJ2-1|.
CASGLDWSSYNEQFF
TGTGCCAGCGGACTCGACTGGAGCTCCTACAATGAGCAGTTCTTC
>TRBV4-2|TRBD1|TRBJ1-4|.
CASSQLDRGRGEKLFF
TGTGCCAGCAGCCAACTGGACAGGGGGCGCGGTGAAAAACTGTTTTTT
>TRBV27|.|TRBJ2-5|.
CASSLIASQETQYF
TGTGCCAGCAGTTTAATAGCGTCTCAAGAGACCCAGTACTTC
>TRBV4-3|TRBD2|TRBJ2-7|.
CASSQDSIPGAGVSYEQYF
TGCGCCAGCAGCCAAGATTCGATACCAGGAGCGGGAGTCTCCTACGAGCAGTACTTC
>TRBV9|.|TRBJ1-3|.
CASSVFPPGSGNTIYF
TGTGCCAGCAGCGTGTTCCCGCCAGGTTCCGGAAACACCATATATTTT
>TRBV7-9|TRBD2|TRBJ2-1|.
CAGRLAGANEQFF
TGTGCCGGTAGACTAGCGGGAGCCAATGAGCAGTTCTTC
>TRBV28|.|TRBJ2-4|once
CASRAPGTRKNIQYF
TGTGCCAGCAGAGCTCCCGGGACTCGTAAAAACATTCAGTACTTC
>TRBV6-6|TRBD1|TRBJ1-6|.
CASSRRDRLSSYNSPLHF
TGTGCCAGCAGTCGGAGGGACAGGTTAAGCTCCTATAATTCACCCCTCCACTTT